This T cell receptor (beta chain) was obtained from a study of cytotoxic CD8 clonotypes in ibrutinib-treated CLL. Across the study: After a median of approximately 70 months, around 15 patients stayed remitted and approximately twelve progressed; responses had been partial in around 25 and complete in 2. The average sample held roughly 250,000 productive templates and around 87,000 productive rearrangements.

Deletions cut 6 bases from V and 1 base from J, with 10 bases between. The V gene's germline CDR1 is KGHSH and CDR2 LQKENI. The CDR3 runs to 15 residues. Deep sequencing aimed at 1 in 200,000 to 1 in 1 million T cells' resolution. Using immunoSEQ multiplex PCR, the repertoire was profiled, and TCRdb retains in-frame clones only, with some absent. The sample holds about 84,000 clones, about 82% seen once. V usage is TRBV18 and J usage is TRBJ2-6; D is perhaps TRBD1 (5 bases). The sample consisted of PBMCs, taken before ibrutinib treatment. The clonotype originates from a human donor with chronic lymphocytic leukemia. The CDR3 region has the DNA TGTGCCAGCTCGCCGACAGATTCTGGGGCCAACGTCCTGACTTTC. Translating it yields CASSPTDSGANVLTF.